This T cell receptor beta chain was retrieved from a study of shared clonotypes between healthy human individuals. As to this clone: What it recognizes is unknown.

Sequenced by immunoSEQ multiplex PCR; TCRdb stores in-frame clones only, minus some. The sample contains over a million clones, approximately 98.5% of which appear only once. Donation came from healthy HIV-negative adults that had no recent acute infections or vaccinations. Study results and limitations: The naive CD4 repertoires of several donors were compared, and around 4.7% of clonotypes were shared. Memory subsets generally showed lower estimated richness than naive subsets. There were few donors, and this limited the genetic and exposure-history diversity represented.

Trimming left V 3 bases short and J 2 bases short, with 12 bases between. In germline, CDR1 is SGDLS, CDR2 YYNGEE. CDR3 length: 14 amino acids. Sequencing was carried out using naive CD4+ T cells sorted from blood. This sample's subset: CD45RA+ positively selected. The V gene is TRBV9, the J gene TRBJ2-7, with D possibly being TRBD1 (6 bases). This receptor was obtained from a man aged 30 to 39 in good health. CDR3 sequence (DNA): TGTGCCAGCAGCGCCGACAGGTGGACCTACGAGCAGTACTTC. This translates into CASSADRWTYEQYF.